The sequence of this T cell receptor beta chain was determined in a study of identical twins. Comments on this clonotype: Its target is not known.

The V end was cut by 3 bases, the J end by 5 bases, with 8 bases between. The germline V gene encodes CDR1 DFQATT and CDR2 SNEGSKA (reference sequence). The CDR3 spans 12 residues. TCRdb fed the 5' RACE reads into MiXCR, producing one record per CDR3 protein. The sample holds around 650,000 distinct CDR3 sequences, roughly 6.6% seen once. Study-wide points: Conclusions rested on cross-sectional statistics rather than following the same donors. Insertions were fewer in abundant cord blood beta clonotypes, whereas memory repertoires showed none of this pattern. Twins showed weaker excess sharing in their beta out-of-frame sequences.

These data also formed part of another study, on yellow fever vaccine responses in identical twins.

The TCR was taken from a woman aged 18-30 years in good health. V is TRBV20-1 and J is TRBJ2-1; D gene ambiguous. Material: PBMCs. The CDR3 region has the DNA TGCAGTGCTAGTGCCCATAACAATGAGCAGTTCTTC. This translates into CSASAHNNEQFF.